This TCR beta chain emerged from a study of CD8 T cells in Susac syndrome. As regards this clonotype: What it recognizes is unknown.

There are 13 residues in the CDR3. The germline CDR1 and CDR2 sequences are SQVTM and ANQGSEA. Trimming left V 1 base short and J 2 bases short, with 8 bases between. TCR beta sequencing was performed on blood CD8+ and CD4+ T cells. Negative isolation yielded the CD8+ and CD4+ T cells, while FACS enriched the TEMRA cells. Random hexamers were used to reverse transcribe the RNA input (about 0.45 to 1 ug). TCRdb fed the immunoSEQ multiplex PCR reads into MiXCR, producing one record per CDR3 protein. The sample consists of some 110,000 distinct CDR3 sequences, roughly 94% of them appearing once. General observations from the study: The total CD8+ repertoires contained about 16 Susac-specific public clones, and the CD8+ TEMRA repertoires contained about 5.

This rearrangement joins TRBV29-1 to TRBJ2-5; no reliable D call. The receptor's source is a human donor with Susac syndrome. The source material was CD8+ T cells from PBMCs. This CDR3 reads CSVEGERQETQYF. The CDR3 DNA reads TGCAGCGTTGAAGGGGAAAGACAAGAGACCCAGTACTTC. Supplemented by reference TRBV29-1 and TRBJ2-5, the full variable domain reads SAVISQKPSRDICQRGTSLTIQCQVDSQVTMMFWYRQQPGQSLTLIATANQGSEATYESGFVIDKFPISRPNLTFSTLTVSNMSPEDSSIYLCSVEGERQETQYFGPGTRLLVL.